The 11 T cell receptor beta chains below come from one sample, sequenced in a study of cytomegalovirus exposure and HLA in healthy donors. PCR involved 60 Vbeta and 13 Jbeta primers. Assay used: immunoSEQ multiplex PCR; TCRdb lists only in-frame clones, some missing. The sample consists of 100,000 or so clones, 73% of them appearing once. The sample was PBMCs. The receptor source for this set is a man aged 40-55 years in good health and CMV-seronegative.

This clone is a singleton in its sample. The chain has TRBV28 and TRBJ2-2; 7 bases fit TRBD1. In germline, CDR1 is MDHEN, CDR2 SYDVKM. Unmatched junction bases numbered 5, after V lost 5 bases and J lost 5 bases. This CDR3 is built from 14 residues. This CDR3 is CASSIVGQTGELFF. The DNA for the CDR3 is TGTGCCAGCAGTATAGTGGGACAGACCGGGGAGCTGTTTTTT.

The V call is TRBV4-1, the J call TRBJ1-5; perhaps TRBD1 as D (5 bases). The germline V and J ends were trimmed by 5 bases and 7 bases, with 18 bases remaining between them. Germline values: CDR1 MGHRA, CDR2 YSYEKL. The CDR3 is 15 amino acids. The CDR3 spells CASSRIGGGRQPQHF. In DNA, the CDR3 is TGCGCCAGCAGCAGGATCGGCGGGGGTCGGCAGCCCCAGCATTTT.

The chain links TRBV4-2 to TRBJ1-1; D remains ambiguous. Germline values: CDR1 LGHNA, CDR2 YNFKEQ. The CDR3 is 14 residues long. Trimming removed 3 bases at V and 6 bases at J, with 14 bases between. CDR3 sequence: CASSQKRKRSEAFF. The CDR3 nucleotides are TGTGCCAGCAGCCAGAAGAGGAAGCGGTCTGAAGCTTTCTTT.

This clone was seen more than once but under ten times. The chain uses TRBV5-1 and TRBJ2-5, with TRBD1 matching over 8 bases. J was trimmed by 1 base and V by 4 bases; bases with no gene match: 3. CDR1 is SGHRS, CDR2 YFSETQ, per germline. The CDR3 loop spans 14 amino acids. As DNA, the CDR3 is TGCGCCAGCAGCAAACAGGGGGTCCAAGAGACCCAGTACTTC. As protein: CASSKQGVQETQYF.

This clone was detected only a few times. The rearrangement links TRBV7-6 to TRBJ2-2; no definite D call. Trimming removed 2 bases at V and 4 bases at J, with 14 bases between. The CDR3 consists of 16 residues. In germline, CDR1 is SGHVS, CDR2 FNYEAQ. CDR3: CASSLLGRSGTGELFF. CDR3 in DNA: TGTGCCAGCAGCTTATTAGGTCGGTCGGGCACCGGGGAGCTGTTTTTT.

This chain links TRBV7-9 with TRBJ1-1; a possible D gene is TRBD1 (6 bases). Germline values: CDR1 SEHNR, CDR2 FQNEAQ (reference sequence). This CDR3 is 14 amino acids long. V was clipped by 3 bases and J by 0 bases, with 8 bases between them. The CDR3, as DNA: TGTGCCAGCAGCTTTGACAGGTTGAACACTGAAGCTTTCTTT. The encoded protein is CASSFDRLNTEAFF.

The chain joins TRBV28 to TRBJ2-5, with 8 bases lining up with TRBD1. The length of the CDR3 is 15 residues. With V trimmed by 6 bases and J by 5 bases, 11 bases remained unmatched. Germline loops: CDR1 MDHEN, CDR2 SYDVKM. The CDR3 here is CASSPGQGLRETQYF. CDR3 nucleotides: TGTGCCAGCAGCCCAGGACAGGGTTTAAGGGAGACCCAGTACTTC.

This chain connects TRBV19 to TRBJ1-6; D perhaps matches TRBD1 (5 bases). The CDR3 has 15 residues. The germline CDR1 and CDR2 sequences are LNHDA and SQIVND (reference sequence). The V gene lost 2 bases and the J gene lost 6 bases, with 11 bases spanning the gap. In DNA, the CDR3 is TGTGCCAGTAGTATATTCCGACAGTTTAATTCACCCCTCCACTTT. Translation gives CASSIFRQFNSPLHF.

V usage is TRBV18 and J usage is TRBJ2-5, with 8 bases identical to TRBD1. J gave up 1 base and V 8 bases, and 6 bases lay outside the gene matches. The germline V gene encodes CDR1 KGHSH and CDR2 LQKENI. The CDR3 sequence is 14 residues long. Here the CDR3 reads CASVDRGAQETQYF. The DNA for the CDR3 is TGTGCCAGCGTCGACAGGGGAGCCCAAGAGACCCAGTACTTC.

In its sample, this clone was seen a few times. CDR3 protein: CASRIFGDNQPQHF. The CDR3 DNA follows: TGTGCCAGCAGGATCTTCGGGGACAATCAGCCCCAGCATTTT. The chain carries TRBV5-4 and TRBJ1-5; D ambiguous. V gave up 5 bases and J gave up 3 bases, with 12 bases separating them. This CDR3 contains 14 residues. CDR1 and CDR2 from the germline V gene are SGHNT and YYREEE (reference sequence).

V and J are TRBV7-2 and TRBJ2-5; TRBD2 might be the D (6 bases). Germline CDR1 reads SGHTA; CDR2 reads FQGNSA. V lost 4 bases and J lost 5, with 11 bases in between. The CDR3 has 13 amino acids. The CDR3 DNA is TGTGCCAGCAGCTGGGGGACTGGTGAGACCCAGTACTTC. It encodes CASSWGTGETQYF.